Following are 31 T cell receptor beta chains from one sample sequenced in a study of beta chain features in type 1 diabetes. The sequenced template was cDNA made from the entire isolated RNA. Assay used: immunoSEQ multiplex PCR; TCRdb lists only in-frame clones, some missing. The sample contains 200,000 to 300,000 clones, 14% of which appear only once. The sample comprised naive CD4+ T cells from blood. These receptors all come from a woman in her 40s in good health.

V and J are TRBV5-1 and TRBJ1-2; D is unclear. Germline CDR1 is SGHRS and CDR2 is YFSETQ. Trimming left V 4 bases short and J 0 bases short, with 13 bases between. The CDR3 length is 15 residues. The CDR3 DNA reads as TGCGCCAGCAGCCCGAACAGTAATACTAACTATGGCTACACCTTC. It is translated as CASSPNSNTNYGYTF.

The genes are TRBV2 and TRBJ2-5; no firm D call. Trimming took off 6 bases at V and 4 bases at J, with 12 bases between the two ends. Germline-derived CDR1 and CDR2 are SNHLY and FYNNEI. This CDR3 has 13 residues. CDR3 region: CASRFGFGETQYF. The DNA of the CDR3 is TGTGCCAGCAGGTTCGGGTTTGGAGAGACCCAGTACTTC. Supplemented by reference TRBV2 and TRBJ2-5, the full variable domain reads EPEVTQTPSHQVTQMGQEVILRCVPISNHLYFYWYRQILGQKVEFLVSFYNNEISEKSEIFDDQFSVERPDGSNFTLKIRSTKLEDSAMYFCASRFGFGETQYFGPGTRLLVL.

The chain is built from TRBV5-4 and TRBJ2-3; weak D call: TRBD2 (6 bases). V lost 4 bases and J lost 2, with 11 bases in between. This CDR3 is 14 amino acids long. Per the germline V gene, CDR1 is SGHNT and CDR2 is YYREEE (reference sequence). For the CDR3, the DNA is TGTGCCAGCAGCCGGGGGAATCCCACAGATACGCAGTATTTT. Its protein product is CASSRGNPTDTQYF. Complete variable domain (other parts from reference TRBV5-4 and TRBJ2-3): ETGVTQSPTHLIKTRGQQVTLRCSSQSGHNTVSWYQQALGQGPQFIFQYYREEENGRGNFPPRFSGLQFPNYSSELNVNALELDDSALYLCASSRGNPTDTQYFGPGTRLTVL.

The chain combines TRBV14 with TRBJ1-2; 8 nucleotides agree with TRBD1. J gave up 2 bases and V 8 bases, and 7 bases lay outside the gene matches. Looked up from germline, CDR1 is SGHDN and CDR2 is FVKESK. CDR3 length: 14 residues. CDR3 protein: CASGQGIGNYGYTF. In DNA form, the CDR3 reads TGTGCCAGCGGACAGGGAATCGGAAACTATGGCTACACCTTC. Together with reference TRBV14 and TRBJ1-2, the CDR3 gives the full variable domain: EAGVTQFPSHSVIEKGQTVTLRCDPISGHDNLYWYRRVMGKEIKFLLHFVKESKQDESGMPNNRFLAERTGGTYSTLKVQPAELEDSGVYFCASGQGIGNYGYTFGSGTRLTVV.

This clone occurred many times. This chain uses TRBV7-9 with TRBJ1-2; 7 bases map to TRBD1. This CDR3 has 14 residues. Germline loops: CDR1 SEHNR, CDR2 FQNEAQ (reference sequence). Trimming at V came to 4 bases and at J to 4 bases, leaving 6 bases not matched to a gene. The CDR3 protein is CASSSQGDGYGYTF. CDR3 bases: TGTGCCAGCAGCTCTCAGGGGGACGGCTATGGCTACACCTTC.

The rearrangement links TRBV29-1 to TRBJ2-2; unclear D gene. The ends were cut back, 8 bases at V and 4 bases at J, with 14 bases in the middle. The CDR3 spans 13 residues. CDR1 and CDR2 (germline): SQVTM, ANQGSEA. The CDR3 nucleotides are TGCAGCATCAAACTTGGTCCCACCGGGGAGCTGTTTTTT. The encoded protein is CSIKLGPTGELFF.

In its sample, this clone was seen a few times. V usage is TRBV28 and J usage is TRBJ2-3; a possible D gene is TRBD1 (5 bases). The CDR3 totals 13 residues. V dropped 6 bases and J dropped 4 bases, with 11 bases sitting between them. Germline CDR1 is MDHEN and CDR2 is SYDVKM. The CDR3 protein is CASRGTGADTQYF. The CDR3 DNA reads TGTGCCAGCAGGGGAACAGGAGCAGATACGCAGTATTTT. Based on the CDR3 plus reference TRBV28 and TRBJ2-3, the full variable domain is DVKVTQSSRYLVKRTGEKVFLECVQDMDHENMFWYRQDPGLGLRLIYFSYDVKMKEKGDIPEGYSVSREKKERFSLILESASTNQTSMYLCASRGTGADTQYFGPGTRLTVL.

Here the CDR3 DNA reads TGTGCCAGCAGCCCCACTCCGGGGTTGGATACGCAGTATTTT. This sequence encodes CASSPTPGLDTQYF. This chain joins TRBV7-9 and TRBJ2-3, with D perhaps TRBD2 (5 bases). The germline CDR1 and CDR2 sequences are SEHNR and FQNEAQ (reference sequence). CDR3 length equals 14 residues. V lost 5 bases, J lost 6 bases, and 15 bases lay in between.

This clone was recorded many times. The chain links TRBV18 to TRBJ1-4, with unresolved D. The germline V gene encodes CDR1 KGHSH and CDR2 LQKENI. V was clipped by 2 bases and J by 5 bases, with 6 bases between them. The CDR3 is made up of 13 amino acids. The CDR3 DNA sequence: TGTGCCAGCTCACCAAGTCAGAATGAAAAACTGTTTTTT. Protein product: CASSPSQNEKLFF.

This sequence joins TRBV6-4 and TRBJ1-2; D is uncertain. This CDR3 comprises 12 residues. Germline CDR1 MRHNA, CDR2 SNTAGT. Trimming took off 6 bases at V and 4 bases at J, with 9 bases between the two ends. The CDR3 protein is CASRAGSYGYTF. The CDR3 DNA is TGTGCCAGCAGAGCGGGGAGCTATGGCTACACCTTC.

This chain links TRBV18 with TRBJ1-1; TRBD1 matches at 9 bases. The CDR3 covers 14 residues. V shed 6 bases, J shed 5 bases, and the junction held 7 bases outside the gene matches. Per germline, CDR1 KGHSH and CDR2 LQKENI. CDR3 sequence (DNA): TGTGCCAGCTCCAAGGGACAGGGTGTGACTGAAGCTTTCTTT. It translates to CASSKGQGVTEAFF.

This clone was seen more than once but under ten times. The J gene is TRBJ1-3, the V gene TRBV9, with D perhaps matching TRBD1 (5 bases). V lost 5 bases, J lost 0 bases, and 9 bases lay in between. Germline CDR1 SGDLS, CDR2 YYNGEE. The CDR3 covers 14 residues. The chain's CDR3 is CASRSDSSGNTIYF. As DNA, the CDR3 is TGTGCCAGCAGGTCTGACAGCTCTGGAAACACCATATATTTT. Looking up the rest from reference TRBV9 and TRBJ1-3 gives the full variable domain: DSGVTQTPKHLITATGQRVTLRCSPRSGDLSVYWYQQSLDQGLQFLIQYYNGEERAKGNILERFSAQQFPDLHSELNLSSLELGDSALYFCASRSDSSGNTIYFGEGSWLTVV.

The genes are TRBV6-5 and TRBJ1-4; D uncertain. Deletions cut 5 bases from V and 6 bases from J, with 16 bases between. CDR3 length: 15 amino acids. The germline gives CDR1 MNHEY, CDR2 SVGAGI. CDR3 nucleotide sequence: TGTGCCAGCAGTACCGGGGAGGCCGGCGATGAAAAACTGTTTTTT. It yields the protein CASSTGEAGDEKLFF.

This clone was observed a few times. CDR3 bases: TGCGCCAGCAGCCCCTACTTGCGGGGGTCCGGGACCCAGTACTTC. Translation: CASSPYLRGSGTQYF. V and J are TRBV5-1 and TRBJ2-5; 7 positions match TRBD2. The CDR3 is made up of 15 amino acids. V lost 4 bases to trimming and J lost 7 bases; unmatched junction nucleotides: 13. Germline V lookup: CDR1 SGHRS, CDR2 YFSETQ. The full variable domain, its missing parts supplied by reference TRBV5-1 and TRBJ2-5, is KAGVTQTPRYLIKTRGQQVTLSCSPISGHRSVSWYQQTPGQGLQFLFEYFSETQRNKGNFPGRFSGRQFSNSRSEMNVSTLELGDSALYLCASSPYLRGSGTQYFGPGTRLLVL.

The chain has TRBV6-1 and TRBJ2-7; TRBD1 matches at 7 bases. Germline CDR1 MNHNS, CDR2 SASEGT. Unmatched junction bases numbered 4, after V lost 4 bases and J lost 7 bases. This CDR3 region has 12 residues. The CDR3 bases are TGTGCCAGCAGTGGACAGGGAAGGGAGCAGTACTTC. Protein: CASSGQGREQYF.

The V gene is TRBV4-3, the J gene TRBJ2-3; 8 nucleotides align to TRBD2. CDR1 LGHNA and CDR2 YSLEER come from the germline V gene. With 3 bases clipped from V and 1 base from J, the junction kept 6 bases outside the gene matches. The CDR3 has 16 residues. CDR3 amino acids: CASSQSSGSRTDTQYF. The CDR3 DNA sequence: TGCGCCAGCAGCCAGTCCAGCGGGAGCCGCACAGATACGCAGTATTTT.

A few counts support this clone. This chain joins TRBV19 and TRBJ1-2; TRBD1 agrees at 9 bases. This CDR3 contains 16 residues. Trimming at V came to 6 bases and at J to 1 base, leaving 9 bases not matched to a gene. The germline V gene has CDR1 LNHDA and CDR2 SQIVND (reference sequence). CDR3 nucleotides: TGTGCCAGTAGCAGGACAGGGGTGGTGGATAACTATGGCTACACCTTC. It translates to CASSRTGVVDNYGYTF.

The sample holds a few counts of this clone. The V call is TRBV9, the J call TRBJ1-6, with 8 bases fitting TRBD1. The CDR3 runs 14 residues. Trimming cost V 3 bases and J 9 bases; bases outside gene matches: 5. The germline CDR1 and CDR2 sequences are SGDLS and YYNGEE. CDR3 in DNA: TGTGCCAGCAGCGGGGACAGGCGAGGTTCACCCCTCCACTTT. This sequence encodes CASSGDRRGSPLHF. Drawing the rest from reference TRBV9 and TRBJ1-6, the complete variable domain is DSGVTQTPKHLITATGQRVTLRCSPRSGDLSVYWYQQSLDQGLQFLIQYYNGEERAKGNILERFSAQQFPDLHSELNLSSLELGDSALYFCASSGDRRGSPLHFGNGTRLTVT.

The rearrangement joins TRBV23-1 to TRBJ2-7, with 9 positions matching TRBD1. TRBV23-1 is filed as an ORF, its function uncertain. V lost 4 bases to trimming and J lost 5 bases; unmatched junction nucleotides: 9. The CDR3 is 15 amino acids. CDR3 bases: TGCGCCAGCAGTCGAATCCAGGACAGGGGCCACGAGCAGTACTTC. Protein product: CASSRIQDRGHEQYF.

The CDR3 sequence is CASSDAGRTWETEAFF. Here the CDR3 DNA reads TGTGCCAGCAGTGATGCGGGGAGGACTTGGGAAACTGAAGCTTTCTTT. The chain recombines TRBV6-1 with TRBJ1-1; D uncertain. Deletions cut 3 bases from V and 5 bases from J, with 19 bases between. This CDR3 is 16 amino acids long. Germline values: CDR1 MNHNS, CDR2 SASEGT.

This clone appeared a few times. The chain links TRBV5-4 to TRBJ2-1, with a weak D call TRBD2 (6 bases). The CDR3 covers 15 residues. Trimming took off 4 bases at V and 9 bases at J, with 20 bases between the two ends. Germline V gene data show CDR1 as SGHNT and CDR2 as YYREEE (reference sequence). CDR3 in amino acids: CASSRGWGDPGEQFF. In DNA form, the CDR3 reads TGTGCCAGCAGCCGAGGGTGGGGGGATCCCGGTGAGCAGTTCTTC.

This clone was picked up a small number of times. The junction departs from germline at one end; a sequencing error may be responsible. CDR3 sequence (DNA): TGTGCCAGTAGTCTAGCGGGGGGGCGGGTCTTC. Translated: CASSLAGGRVF. This sequence joins TRBV19 and TRBJ2-1; TRBD2 agrees at 12 bases. Germline V gene data show CDR1 as LNHDA and CDR2 as SQIVND (reference sequence). The CDR3 covers 11 residues.

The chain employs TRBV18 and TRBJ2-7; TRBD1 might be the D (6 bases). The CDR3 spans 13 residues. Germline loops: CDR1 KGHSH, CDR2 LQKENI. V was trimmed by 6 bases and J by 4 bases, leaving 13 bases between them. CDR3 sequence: CASSLLQGYEQYF. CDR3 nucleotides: TGTGCCAGCTCCCTTCTACAGGGATACGAGCAGTACTTC.

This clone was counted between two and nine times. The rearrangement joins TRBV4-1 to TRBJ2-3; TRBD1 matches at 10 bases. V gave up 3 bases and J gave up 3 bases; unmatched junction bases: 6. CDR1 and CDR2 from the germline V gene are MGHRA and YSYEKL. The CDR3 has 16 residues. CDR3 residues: CASSHGTGVRTDTQYF. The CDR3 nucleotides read TGCGCCAGCAGCCACGGGACAGGGGTTCGGACAGATACGCAGTATTTT.

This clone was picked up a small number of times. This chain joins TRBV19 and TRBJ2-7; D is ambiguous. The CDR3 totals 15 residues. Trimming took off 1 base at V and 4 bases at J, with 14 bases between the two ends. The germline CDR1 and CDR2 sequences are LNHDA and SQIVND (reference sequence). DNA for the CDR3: TGTGCCAGTAGTATAGTAACCCCAAACGGGTACGAGCAGTACTTC. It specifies CASSIVTPNGYEQYF.

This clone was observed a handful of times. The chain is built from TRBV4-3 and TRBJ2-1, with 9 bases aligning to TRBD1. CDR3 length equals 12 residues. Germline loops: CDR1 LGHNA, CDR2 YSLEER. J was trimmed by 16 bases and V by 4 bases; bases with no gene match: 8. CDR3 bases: TGCGCCAGCAGCCGCCTCGGGACAGGGATCTTCTTC. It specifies CASSRLGTGIFF.

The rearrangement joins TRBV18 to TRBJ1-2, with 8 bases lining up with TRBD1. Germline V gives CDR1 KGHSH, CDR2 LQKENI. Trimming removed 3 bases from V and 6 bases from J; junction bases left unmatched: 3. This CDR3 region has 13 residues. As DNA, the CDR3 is TGTGCCAGCTCACCGGACAGGGAAGATGGCTACACCTTC. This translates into CASSPDREDGYTF.

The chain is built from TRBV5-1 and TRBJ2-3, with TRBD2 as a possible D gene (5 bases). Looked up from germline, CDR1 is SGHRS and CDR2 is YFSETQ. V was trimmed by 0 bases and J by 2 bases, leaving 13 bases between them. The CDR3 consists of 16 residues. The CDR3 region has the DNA TGCGCCAGCAGCTTGGTAGGACTCACTAACACAGATACGCAGTATTTT. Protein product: CASSLVGLTNTDTQYF.

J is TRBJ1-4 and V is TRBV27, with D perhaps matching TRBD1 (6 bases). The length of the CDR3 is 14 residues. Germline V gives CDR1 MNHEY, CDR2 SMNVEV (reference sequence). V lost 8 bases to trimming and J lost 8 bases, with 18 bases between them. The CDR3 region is CASGRSQGGEKLFF. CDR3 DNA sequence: TGTGCCAGCGGAAGATCACAGGGTGGGGAAAAACTGTTTTTT.

CDR3 amino acids: CSVESGDRGYGYTF. DNA of the CDR3: TGCAGCGTTGAATCAGGGGATCGGGGCTATGGCTACACCTTC. The J gene is TRBJ1-2, the V gene TRBV29-1; weak D call: TRBD1 (6 bases). The CDR3 covers 14 residues. Deletions cut 2 bases from V and 4 bases from J, with 14 bases between. From germline, CDR1 is SQVTM and CDR2 ANQGSEA.

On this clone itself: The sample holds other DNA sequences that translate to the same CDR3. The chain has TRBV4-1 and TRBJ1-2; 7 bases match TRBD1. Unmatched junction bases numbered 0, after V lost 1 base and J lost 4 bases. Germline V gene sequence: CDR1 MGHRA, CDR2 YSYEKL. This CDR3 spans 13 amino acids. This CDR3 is CASSQGQGYGYTF. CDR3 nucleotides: TGCGCCAGCAGCCAAGGACAGGGCTATGGCTACACCTTC.